The clone carrying this TCR beta chain was counted at least ten times. Germline V gives CDR1 SGHDN, CDR2 FVKESK. CDR3 length equals 15 residues. V was shortened by 1 base and J by 5 bases, with 14 bases between the two germline ends. The data belong to a study of T-cell reconstitution after alpha-beta-depleted transplantation in children. Unique molecular identifiers were used to barcode this TCRbeta library. TCRdb called the PCR reads again in MiXCR, with one record for every CDR3 protein. The repertoire holds 200,000 to 250,000 distinct CDR3 sequences, roughly 7.7% seen once, with 5% to 8% in the top ten.

This clonotype was sampled from a male patient aged 10 to 17 who had a stem cell transplant for acute lymphoblastic leukemia, so the T cells may come from the graft donor. Here the sequenced sample was PBMCs, mostly from graft donor cells, taken 180 days after TCRalphabeta/CD19-depleted stem cell transplant. The rearrangement uses TRBV14 and TRBJ1-1, with D perhaps TRBD1 (5 bases). The CDR3 coding sequence is TGTGCCAGCAGCCAAGGGCAGGGTTGGGTTACTGAAGCTTTCTTT. It yields the protein CASSQGQGWVTEAFF.